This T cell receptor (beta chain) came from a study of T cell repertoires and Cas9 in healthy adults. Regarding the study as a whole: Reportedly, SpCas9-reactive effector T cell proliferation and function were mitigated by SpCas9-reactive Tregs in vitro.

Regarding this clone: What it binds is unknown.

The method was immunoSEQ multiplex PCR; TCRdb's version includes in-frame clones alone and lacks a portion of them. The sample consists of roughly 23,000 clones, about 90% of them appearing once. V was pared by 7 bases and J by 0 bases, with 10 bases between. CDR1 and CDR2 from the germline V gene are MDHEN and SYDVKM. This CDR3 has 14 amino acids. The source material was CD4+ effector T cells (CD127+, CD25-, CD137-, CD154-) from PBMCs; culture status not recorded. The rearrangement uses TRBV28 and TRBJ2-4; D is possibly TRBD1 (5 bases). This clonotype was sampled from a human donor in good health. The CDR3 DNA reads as TGTGCCAGCAACCTTCAGGGAGCCAAAAACATTCAGTACTTC. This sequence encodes CASNLQGAKNIQYF.